These 10 T cell receptor beta chains originate from one sample sequenced in a study of T cells expressing NK-cell markers. TCRdb processed the 5' RACE reads again and assigns one entry to each CDR3 protein, with no DNA. The sample includes roughly 170,000 distinct CDR3 sequences. What was sequenced was blood T cells: a sorted CD56 or NKG2C T cell subset, CD4+ or CD8+ T cells, or bulk PBMC T cells (not recorded which). Receptor source: a woman between 18 and 70 years old in good health.

The chain employs TRBV2 and TRBJ1-2; TCRdb's D call of TRBD1 is untestable without DNA. The length of the CDR3 is 16 residues. Germline loops: CDR1 SNHLY, CDR2 FYNNEI. The CDR3 sequence: CARHSPGVGSNYGYTF.

The CDR3 here is CASSLDGRLTEAFF. V usage is TRBV7-9 and J usage is TRBJ1-1. This CDR3 spans 14 amino acids. Germline assignment: CDR1 SEHNR and CDR2 FQNEAQ (reference sequence).

The chain employs TRBV12-3 or TRBV12-4 and TRBJ1-4; TCRdb designates TRBD1, a call that cannot be tested without DNA. This CDR3 comprises 14 residues. The CDR3 protein is CASSLGQGDEKLFF.

The rearrangement uses TRBV12-3 or TRBV12-4 and TRBJ1-3. There are 16 residues in the CDR3. CDR3 loop: CASSLQRGSSGNTIYF.

This rearrangement joins TRBV30 to TRBJ1-1; the D call from TCRdb, TRBD1, cannot be confirmed without DNA. There are 13 residues in the CDR3. Germline lookup yields CDR1 GTSNPN and CDR2 SVGIG (reference sequence). This CDR3 reads CAWSADRGTEAFF.

The chain is built from TRBV5-1 and TRBJ2-3. CDR3 length: 16 residues. Germline V gives CDR1 SGHRS, CDR2 YFSETQ. CDR3 residues: CASSSAGGLARDTQYF.

The chain links TRBV12-3 or TRBV12-4 to TRBJ2-2; TCRdb lists TRBD1, though no DNA is available to test this call. This CDR3 has 15 amino acids. Here the CDR3 reads CASSRGTVSTGELFF.

The CDR3 spells CASSQWDRETAEQYF. The V and J genes are TRBV6-1 and TRBJ2-7; TCRdb's D call of TRBD1 is untestable without DNA. The CDR3 extends over 15 amino acids. From germline, CDR1 is MNHNS and CDR2 SASEGT.

This chain joins TRBV25-1 and TRBJ1-4. Per germline, CDR1 MGHDK and CDR2 SYGVNS. This CDR3 region has 14 residues. CDR3 amino acids: CASSEPGRGEKLFF. Complete variable domain (other parts from reference TRBV25-1 and TRBJ1-4): EADIYQTPRYLVIGTGKKITLECSQTMGHDKMYWYQQDPGMELHLIHYSYGVNSTEKGDLSSESTVSRIRTEHFPLTLESARPSHTSQYLCASSEPGRGEKLFFGSGTQLSVL.

The chain combines TRBV12-3 or TRBV12-4 with TRBJ2-1; lacking DNA, the TRBD1 call made by TCRdb goes unchecked. The CDR3 is made up of 15 amino acids. Here the CDR3 reads CASSLRDSSYNEQFF.